Described below is a single TCR beta chain sequence and its context. It has no known antigen specificity. Base quality data are lacking; no much larger clone is found one base away. The data belong to a study of T cells in Graves' hyperthyroidism and ophthalmopathy (dated by TCRdb to between 2019 and 2020). For the study in its entirety: Peripheral blood samples were taken at the time of initial diagnosis, prior to any treatment. To identify TCR V-J signatures that set the groups apart, the researchers used a discovery cohort of 100 patients, made up of about 44 with Graves' ophthalmopathy and some 55 with stable Graves' hyperthyroidism. Prospective prediction of ophthalmopathy was tested in an independent validation cohort of 18 hyperthyroidism patients and 17 patients who later progressed to ophthalmopathy. For training and testing, the roughly 97 patients in the discovery cohort were randomly divided in a 7:3 ratio. Thyroid tissue and blood T-cell repertoires from about six Graves' hyperthyroidism patients were also compared in the study. After blood sampling, hyperthyroidism patients were treated with methimazole at a starting dose of 30 mg daily, and ophthalmopathy patients were treated with high-dose intravenous methylprednisolone. The paper reports TCR Vbeta CDR3 sequencing of over 120 peripheral blood samples: 40 or so ophthalmopathy, 75 to 80 hyperthyroidism and approximately 17 progressor patients.

Here is what the overall study found, with its caveats: No statistical method was used to set the sample size in advance, and investigators knew the group allocation. In validation, progression to ophthalmopathy was predicted by the model with nearly 71% sensitivity and 72.22% specificity, a median of about 6.4 months before onset. Most expanded thyroid clonotypes (frequency above 0.001) were also detected in blood, suggesting blood repertoires may reflect thyroid immune responses. Ophthalmopathy was separated from stable hyperthyroidism by a 13 V-J signature model, with about 86% sensitivity and about 81% specificity obtained in cross-validation and 80%/75% obtained in testing.

Stable Graves' hyperthyroidism was defined as no progression to ophthalmopathy during 18 months of follow-up. Hyperthyroidism patients were aged 18 to 65 years and newly diagnosed, with disease duration of less than 2 months. Patients with uncontrolled infections, other autoimmune diseases, pregnancy or lactation were excluded. Diagnoses were established on the basis of clinical symptoms, serum thyroxine and TRAb, thyroid ultrasound, and orbital computed tomography. PBMCs were separated from under 12 ml of fresh peripheral blood using Ficoll-Paque density gradient centrifugation. Trizol reagent was used to extract total RNA, and RNA quality was then checked on an Agilent 2100 Bioanalyzer. The germline V and J ends show losses of 6 bases and 8 bases respectively, and no gene match explains 9 bases of the junction. Inclusive of the bounding cysteine and phenylalanine, the CDR3 is 14 residues long. Only the CDR3 DNA stays, 42 bases, in frame from base 1. Per the germline V gene (reference sequence), GTSNPN is the CDR1 and SVGIG is the CDR2.

TCR beta CDR3 regions were amplified from RNA transcripts. The first round of RT-PCR for the TCR CDR3 was performed with the HTBI primer set and the Qiagen OneStep RT-PCR kit. A second multiplex PCR round built the libraries, followed by size selection and purification. The libraries were sequenced on an Illumina HiSeq2000 using paired-end 100 bp reads. Concerning the study's data processing: SOAPnuke was used to process the raw data, removing reads that contained adapters or uncalled bases, had a mean Phred below 15, or lacked an exact match to the constant primer or identifier. High-quality paired reads were merged using COPE v1.2.5, and each unique nucleotide sequence was defined as a clonotype. Clonotypes were aligned to IMGT TRBV, TRBD and TRBJ reference segments using MiTCR v1.1. Only V-J combinations with frequency above 0.0001, covering approximately 99% of repertoires, were analysed. A TCS score was defined as the ratio of F50 (clonal expansion) to E x V (chaos), with BLOSUM62-based TCRdist applied between CDR3 peptides within each V-J. Welch's t-statistics and random forest reduced around 550 V-J features to 13, which were used in a naive Bayes classifier (R e1071). TCRdb applied fastp at Q25 and MiXCR to the public reads, then kept only in-frame beta chains. Every entry covers one CDR3 protein and lists the most common genes and DNA from its rows. TCRdb's processing, not the authors' own work, is the source of the V and J calls. This sample holds about 700,000 distinct CDR3 sequences; approximately 14% were observed only once. The ten most abundant clones make up approximately 10% of the sample.

This receptor was identified in a woman under 30 with Graves' hyperthyroidism. Sequenced input: blood. The chain employs TRBV30 and TRBJ2-1, with 11 central nucleotides matching TRBD2. The DNA sequence reads TGTGCCTGCCTGCAACTAGCGGGAGTAGATGAGCAGTTCTTC. Its translation reads: CACLQLAGVDEQFF. With all but the CDR3 taken from the reference TRBV30 and TRBJ2-1 genes, the full variable domain is: SQTIHQWPATLVQPVGSPLSLECTVEGTSNPNLYWYRQAAGRGLQLLFYSVGIGQISSEVPQNLSASRPQDRQFILSSKKLLLSDSGFYLCACLQLAGVDEQFFGPGTRLTVL.